Below, 18 T cell receptor beta chains from the same sample are listed, as sequenced in a study of circulating tumor DNA in untreated peripheral T-cell lymphoma. Here immunoSEQ multiplex PCR was the method, and the copy in TCRdb shows in-frame clones only, minus some. Of 2,000 to 3,000 clones listed, around three quarters are singletons. Sequencing used tumor tissue. These receptors came from a human donor with peripheral T-cell lymphoma.

The genes are TRBV6-8 and TRBJ1-1; a weak D match, TRBD1 (6 bases). The germline V gene encodes CDR1 MNHGY and CDR2 SAAAGT. Trimming took 3 bases from V and 5 from J, leaving 10 bases between them. The CDR3 is 13 residues long. The DNA for the CDR3 is TGTGCCAGCAGTTATGTGAGGGGGACTGAAGCTTTCTTT. Translating it yields CASSYVRGTEAFF.

The rearrangement links TRBV6-8 to TRBJ2-3, with 9 bases lining up with TRBD2. The CDR3 runs to 14 residues. Germline lookup yields CDR1 MNHGY and CDR2 SAAAGT. J lost 3 bases, V lost 5 bases, and 3 bases had no gene match. CDR3 protein: CASSTRGGTDTQYF. CDR3 coding DNA: TGTGCCAGCAGTACGCGGGGGGGTACAGATACGCAGTATTTT.

This clone was seen a handful of times. The chain links TRBV12-5 to TRBJ2-2; D ambiguous. The CDR3 is made up of 12 amino acids. V lost 7 bases to trimming and J lost 1 base, with 4 bases between them. Germline V lookup: CDR1 LGHNT, CDR2 FRNRAP. CDR3 amino acids: CASAVNTGELFF. The CDR3 DNA reads as TGTGCTAGTGCAGTGAACACCGGGGAGCTGTTTTTT. Looking up the rest from reference TRBV12-5 and TRBJ2-2 gives the full variable domain: DARVTQTPRHKVTEMGQEVTMRCQPILGHNTVFWYRQTMMQGLELLAYFRNRAPLDDSGMPKDRFSAEMPDATLATLKIQPSEPRDSAVYFCASAVNTGELFFGEGSRLTVL.

This chain connects TRBV30 to TRBJ2-1; D is perhaps TRBD1 or TRBD2 (6 bases each). This CDR3 is 18 amino acids long. The V gene's germline CDR1 is GTSNPN and CDR2 SVGIG (reference sequence). V was clipped by 0 bases and J by 0 bases, with 18 bases between them. CDR3 loop: CAWSVQGRRGISYNEQFF. The CDR3, as DNA: TGTGCCTGGAGTGTACAGGGTAGGAGGGGTATCTCCTACAATGAGCAGTTCTTC. The full variable domain, rest sourced from reference TRBV30 and TRBJ2-1, is SQTIHQWPATLVQPVGSPLSLECTVEGTSNPNLYWYRQAAGRGLQLLFYSVGIGQISSEVPQNLSASRPQDRQFILSSKKLLLSDSGFYLCAWSVQGRRGISYNEQFFGPGTRLTVL.

V is TRBV18 and J is TRBJ1-4; TRBD1 is a possible D gene (5 bases). Trimming took off 2 bases at V and 8 bases at J, with 18 bases between the two ends. The V gene's germline CDR1 is KGHSH and CDR2 LQKENI. The CDR3 runs 16 residues. CDR3 in amino acids: CASSPAQLRQGEKLFF. CDR3 DNA: TGTGCCAGCTCACCAGCCCAGCTCAGGCAGGGAGAAAAACTGTTTTTT.

This clone was detected only once. V usage is TRBV15 and J usage is TRBJ1-3, with D possibly matching TRBD1 (6 bases). The CDR3 sequence is 16 residues long. V was shortened by 1 base and J by 4 bases, with 14 bases between the two germline ends. From germline, CDR1 is LNHNV and CDR2 YYDKDF (reference sequence). The CDR3 nucleotides read TGTGCCACCAGCAGAGTCCCAGGGGAGCCCGGAAACACCATATATTTT. Translating it yields CATSRVPGEPGNTIYF.

The chain couples TRBV19 to TRBJ1-5, with 9 bases matching TRBD1. V lost 8 bases, J lost 1 base, and 12 bases stayed unmatched. Per the germline V gene, CDR1 is LNHDA and CDR2 is SQIVND (reference sequence). The CDR3 loop spans 17 amino acids. The CDR3 nucleotides read TGTGCCAGTCACCGAGCGGGACAGGGTGGGAGCAATCAGCCCCAGCATTTT. It specifies CASHRAGQGGSNQPQHF.

V gene TRBV6-8 combines with J gene TRBJ1-3; no reliable D call. CDR3 length: 15 amino acids. V was cut by 6 bases and J by 11 bases, with 23 bases left in between. Germline CDR1 MNHGY, CDR2 SAAAGT. This chain's CDR3 is CASSSEGSLSRAIYF. In nucleotides, the CDR3 is TGTGCCAGCAGCTCCGAAGGGTCCCTCTCTCGGGCCATATATTTT.

Notes on this clone: Sequence at one end of the junction differs from germline and may be a read error. The CDR3 DNA reads TGTGCCATCAGTGCACAGGGGAATGAGCAGTTCTTC. Residues: CAISAQGNEQFF. The rearrangement joins TRBV6-8 to TRBJ2-1, with 7 bases matching TRBD1. Germline V lookup: CDR1 MNHGY, CDR2 SAAAGT. There are 12 residues in the CDR3.

This sequence joins TRBV29-1 and TRBJ1-2, with a tentative D call TRBD1 (5 bases). Trimming removed 4 bases at V and 8 bases at J, with 23 bases between. CDR1 is SQVTM and CDR2 is ANQGSEA in the germline V gene. This CDR3 is 15 amino acids long. The chain's CDR3 is CSVALEQGGERGYTF. CDR3 in DNA: TGCAGCGTTGCCCTCGAGCAGGGTGGTGAGCGAGGCTACACCTTC.

The chain is built from TRBV11-3 and TRBJ2-1; the D is unclear. The CDR3 has 15 amino acids. V dropped 3 bases and J dropped 2 bases, with 11 bases sitting between them. Looked up from germline, CDR1 is SGHNT and CDR2 is YENEEA. CDR3 DNA: TGTGCCAGCAGCTTCCAGGAAGGGCCCTACAATGAGCAGTTCTTC. Amino acid sequence: CASSFQEGPYNEQFF.

The chain joins TRBV5-1 to TRBJ2-7, with 11 bases that match TRBD2. This CDR3 spans 15 amino acids. The germline V gene encodes CDR1 SGHRS and CDR2 YFSETQ. J gave up 3 bases and V 5 bases, and 7 bases lay outside the gene matches. CDR3 DNA: TGCGCCAGCAGTCAAACTAGCGGGGGCCTCTACGAGCAGTACTTC. Residues: CASSQTSGGLYEQYF.

This chain's CDR3 is CASSYNLANYNEQFF. DNA of the CDR3: TGTGCCAGCAGTTACAACCTCGCTAACTACAATGAGCAGTTCTTC. The rearrangement links TRBV6-8 to TRBJ2-1; D is unclear. Trimming removed 2 bases at V and 3 bases at J, with 11 bases between. In germline, CDR1 is MNHGY, CDR2 SAAAGT. The CDR3 has 15 residues.

This chain connects TRBV18 to TRBJ1-3; D is undetermined. The germline V gene encodes CDR1 KGHSH and CDR2 LQKENI. The CDR3 length is 16 residues. V was trimmed by 4 bases and J by 3 bases, leaving 16 bases between them. The CDR3: CASSQIGIPLGNTIYF. For the CDR3, the DNA is TGTGCCAGCTCACAAATTGGGATTCCGCTTGGAAACACCATATATTTT.

The gene calls are TRBV19 and TRBJ1-1; 9 nucleotides match TRBD1. The CDR3 contains 15 residues. Germline V lookup: CDR1 LNHDA, CDR2 SQIVND (reference sequence). Germline trimming cut 5 bases from V and 6 bases from J; bases unmatched to any gene: 10. The CDR3 DNA follows: TGTGCCAGTAGTTCCCGGCGGACAGGGGTTGCTGAAGCTTTCTTT. Its translation is CASSSRRTGVAEAFF.

The J gene is TRBJ1-5, the V gene TRBV19; no definite D call. The CDR3 contains 15 residues. Germline CDR1 is LNHDA and CDR2 is SQIVND (reference sequence). Trimming cost V 1 base and J 3 bases, with 10 bases left between them. CDR3 sequence reads: CASSIGGGYNQPQHF. The DNA of the CDR3 is TGTGCCAGTAGTATAGGTGGAGGTTACAATCAGCCCCAGCATTTT.

The chain couples TRBV6-8 to TRBJ1-3; D may be TRBD1 (5 bases). CDR1 MNHGY and CDR2 SAAAGT come from the germline V gene. The CDR3 totals 16 residues. V shed 10 bases and J shed 0 bases, with 19 bases lying between them. The CDR3 DNA follows: TGTGCCATCAGCCGGGACGGCGCTACCTCTGGAAACACCATATATTTT. It yields the protein CAISRDGATSGNTIYF.

This chain uses TRBV5-1 with TRBJ1-1; possibly TRBD1 for D (6 bases). Germline-derived CDR1 and CDR2 are SGHRS and YFSETQ. The CDR3 has 14 amino acids. V dropped 0 bases and J dropped 4 bases, with 10 bases sitting between them. The CDR3 coding sequence is TGCGCCAGCAGCTTGGGACAGGAGGGCACTGAAGCTTTCTTT. It specifies CASSLGQEGTEAFF.